These 19 T cell receptor beta chains were sequenced from one sample in a study of human T cells and chemical hapten exposure. The sample's time point: healthy volunteer bleed at 6 weeks. Total RNA was isolated from whole blood that had not been fractionated. TCRdb recomputed calls from the RACE reads with MiXCR, one row per CDR3 protein. The data contain 55,000 to 75,000 distinct CDR3 sequences, around 6.3% of them singletons. Sequencing input: whole blood. Receptors originate from a female donor in good health. Some clones in this sample may be carry-over from other donors' samples.

The genes are TRBV3-1 and TRBJ2-1; possibly TRBD2 for D (6 bases). CDR3 length: 15 residues. CDR1 and CDR2 (germline): LGHDT, YNNKEL (reference sequence). The germline V and J ends were trimmed by 0 bases and 7 bases, with 13 bases remaining between them. The CDR3 loop is CASSQDRGRRNEQFF. CDR3 sequence (DNA): TGTGCCAGCAGCCAAGATAGAGGGAGGAGAAATGAGCAGTTCTTC.

The sample holds many counts of this clonotype. The CDR3 bases are TGTGCCAGCAGGGACTTTCTAGCGGATACGCAGTATTTT. It yields the protein CASRDFLADTQYF. The gene calls are TRBV7-2 and TRBJ2-3; weak D call: TRBD2 (6 bases). CDR1 and CDR2 (germline): SGHTA, FQGNSA. This CDR3 has 13 residues. V lost 6 bases and J lost 6, with 13 bases in between.

In this sample, this clonotype turned up many times. V usage is TRBV12-5 and J usage is TRBJ2-7, with D perhaps TRBD1 or TRBD2 (5 bases each). Trimming took 7 bases from V and 2 from J, leaving 9 bases between them. This CDR3 is 12 amino acids long. Germline CDR1 LGHNT, CDR2 FRNRAP. The CDR3 protein is CASARGAYEQYF. The CDR3 DNA reads as TGTGCTAGTGCCAGAGGGGCCTACGAGCAGTACTTC.

This clonotype was counted a few times. The rearrangement uses TRBV5-5 and TRBJ2-7; 9 bases match TRBD1. Trimming cost V 5 bases and J 6 bases; bases outside gene matches: 9. The CDR3 runs 14 residues. Germline assignment: CDR1 SGHKS and CDR2 YYEKEE (reference sequence). The CDR3, as DNA: TGTGCCAGCAGGCGACCGGGACAGGGCCTCGAGCAGTACTTC. Translation: CASRRPGQGLEQYF. Filled out from reference TRBV5-5 and TRBJ2-7, the complete variable domain reads DAGVTQSPTHLIKTRGQQVTLRCSPISGHKSVSWYQQVLGQGPQFIFQYYEKEERGRGNFPDRFSARQFPNYSSELNVNALLLGDSALYLCASRRPGQGLEQYFGPGTRLTVT.

The table lists this clonotype with many counts. J is TRBJ1-5 and V is TRBV7-4; no clear D gene. Per germline, CDR1 SGHVT and CDR2 SQSDAQ. The V gene lost 5 bases and the J gene lost 4 bases, with 6 bases spanning the gap. CDR3 size: 12 residues. CDR3 sequence: CASSGRNQPQHF. DNA of the CDR3: TGTGCCAGCAGCGGCCGGAATCAGCCCCAGCATTTT.

The V call is TRBV20-1, the J call TRBJ1-3, with D possibly matching TRBD1 (6 bases). The ends were cut back, 3 bases at V and 3 bases at J, with 12 bases in the middle. This CDR3 is 14 amino acids long. Germline assignment: CDR1 DFQATT and CDR2 SNEGSKA (reference sequence). CDR3 nucleotide sequence: TGCAGTGCTAGTTCAGGGGAGGGTGGAAACACCATATATTTT. It specifies CSASSGEGGNTIYF.

The sample holds many counts of this clonotype. J is TRBJ2-7 and V is TRBV30; 8 positions match TRBD2. Germline-derived CDR1 and CDR2 are GTSNPN and SVGIG (reference sequence). The CDR3 covers 17 residues. The V gene end was trimmed by 2 bases and the J gene end by 1 base; junction bases not matched to a gene: 13. Written as DNA, the CDR3 is TGTGCCTGGAGTCAAGGCAGGCCCGGGACTAGATCCTACGAGCAGTACTTC. This translates into CAWSQGRPGTRSYEQYF.

V gene TRBV3-1 combines with J gene TRBJ1-5; TRBD1 matches at 10 bases. This CDR3 region has 16 residues. Germline CDR1 is LGHDT and CDR2 is YNNKEL (reference sequence). The ends lost 1 base at V and 0 bases at J; junction bases unmatched: 0. CDR3 in DNA: TGTGCCAGCAGCCAAGGGACAGGGGGTAGCAATCAGCCCCAGCATTTT. Translated, it gives CASSQGTGGSNQPQHF.

Ten or more counts support this clonotype. The chain employs TRBV28 and TRBJ2-3; no clear D gene. CDR1 is MDHEN, CDR2 SYDVKM, per germline. This CDR3 region has 15 residues. Trimming took off 4 bases at V and 1 base at J, with 12 bases between the two ends. DNA of the CDR3: TGTGCCAGCAGTTCGCTAGGAGTTGGCACAGATACGCAGTATTTT. As protein: CASSSLGVGTDTQYF.

This clonotype was seen at least ten times. The chain couples TRBV12-3 or TRBV12-4 to TRBJ1-5; weak D call: TRBD1 (5 bases). The CDR3 consists of 16 residues. V lost 3 bases to trimming and J lost 6 bases, with 18 bases between them. Here the CDR3 reads CASSFGGRQGGQPQHF. The CDR3 DNA reads as TGTGCCAGCAGTTTCGGTGGACGGCAGGGTGGTCAGCCCCAGCATTTT.

At least ten counts were recorded for this clonotype. The chain recombines TRBV29-1 with TRBJ1-1, with 7 bases fitting TRBD1. The CDR3 is made up of 13 amino acids. Trimming at V came to 5 bases and at J to 2 bases, leaving 5 bases not matched to a gene. Germline assignment: CDR1 SQVTM and CDR2 ANQGSEA. The CDR3 sequence is CSVRTGTNTEAFF. CDR3 nucleotides: TGCAGCGTTAGGACAGGAACAAACACTGAAGCTTTCTTT.

This clonotype came up many times. The chain joins TRBV20-1 to TRBJ2-5; TRBD2 agrees at 15 bases. The CDR3 length is 18 residues. V shed 4 bases, J shed 4 bases, and the junction held 13 bases outside the gene matches. Germline CDR1 reads DFQATT; CDR2 reads SNEGSKA (reference sequence). CDR3 sequence (DNA): TGCAGTGCTAATGCGGGACTAGCGGGAGGCCGGGGTTCAGAGACCCAGTACTTC. As protein: CSANAGLAGGRGSETQYF.

This clonotype was seen ten or more times. As DNA, the CDR3 is TGTGCCAGCAGGATCCGGGAGTCAGTAGATACGCAGTATTTT. Amino acids: CASRIRESVDTQYF. The J gene is TRBJ2-3, the V gene TRBV5-4; TRBD2 might be the D (6 bases). Trimming took 5 bases from V and 5 from J, leaving 15 bases between them. Per germline, CDR1 SGHNT and CDR2 YYREEE (reference sequence). The CDR3 runs to 14 residues.

The genes are TRBV24-1 and TRBJ2-3; the D is unclear. There are 12 residues in the CDR3. CDR1 and CDR2 (germline): KGHDR, SFDVKD. The V and J ends lost 5 bases and 2 bases respectively, with 4 bases between them. The CDR3 here is CATSGLTDTQYF. The DNA of the CDR3 is TGTGCCACCAGTGGTCTCACAGATACGCAGTATTTT.

The chain joins TRBV27 to TRBJ1-1; no clear D gene. CDR1 is MNHEY, CDR2 SMNVEV, per germline (reference sequence). V was clipped by 3 bases and J by 6 bases, with 11 bases between them. The CDR3 runs 13 residues. CDR3 region: CASSFSYSPEAFF. The DNA of the CDR3 is TGTGCCAGCAGTTTTAGTTACAGCCCTGAAGCTTTCTTT.

This clonotype was picked up many times. The rearrangement uses TRBV27 and TRBJ2-3; TRBD2 agrees at 10 bases. CDR1 and CDR2 (germline): MNHEY, SMNVEV (reference sequence). J lost 4 bases, V lost 5 bases, and 6 bases had no gene match. The CDR3 runs to 15 residues. The CDR3 DNA sequence: TGTGCCAGCAGTCCACTAGCGGGATGGTCAGATACGCAGTATTTT. It specifies CASSPLAGWSDTQYF.

This clonotype was observed at least ten times. The chain has TRBV27 and TRBJ1-1; TRBD1 matches 7 bases. V lost 6 bases and J lost 6; bases outside the gene matches: 16. CDR3 length equals 16 residues. Germline CDR1 reads MNHEY; CDR2 reads SMNVEV (reference sequence). As DNA, the CDR3 is TGTGCCAGCAGCCCGGACAGGTTTCCCGCCAGCGCTGAAGCTTTCTTT. Translation: CASSPDRFPASAEAFF.

This clonotype showed up many times. The chain uses TRBV2 and TRBJ2-7; 8 positions match TRBD1. The V gene's germline CDR1 is SNHLY and CDR2 FYNNEI. The junction had 12 bases not matched to a gene; V was cut back by 2 bases and J by 12 bases. The CDR3 covers 14 residues. The CDR3 DNA reads TGTGCCAGCAGTGAACGGGGGACGTCCGGACAGGGGTACTTC. Protein: CASSERGTSGQGYF.

This clonotype was detected once. This chain uses TRBV7-9 with TRBJ2-3, with 8 bases fitting TRBD2. Per germline, CDR1 SEHNR and CDR2 FQNEAQ (reference sequence). The CDR3 loop spans 17 amino acids. The V gene end was trimmed by 0 bases and the J gene end by 4 bases; junction bases not matched to a gene: 9. CDR3 bases: TGTGCCAGCAGCTTAGCGTCGAGCGGGAGCAACGCAGATACGCAGTATTTT. This codes for CASSLASSGSNADTQYF.